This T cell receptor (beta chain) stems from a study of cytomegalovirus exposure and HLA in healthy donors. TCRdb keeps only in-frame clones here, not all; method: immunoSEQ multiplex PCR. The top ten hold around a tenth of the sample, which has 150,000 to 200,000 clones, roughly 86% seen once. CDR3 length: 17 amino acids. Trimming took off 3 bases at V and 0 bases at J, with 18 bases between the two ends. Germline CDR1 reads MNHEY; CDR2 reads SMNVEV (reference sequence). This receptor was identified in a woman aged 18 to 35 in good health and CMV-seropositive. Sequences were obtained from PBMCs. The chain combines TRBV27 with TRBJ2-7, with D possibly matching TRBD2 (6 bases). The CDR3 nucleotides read TGTGCCAGCAGTTTCGGAGGGCTGTCCCCCCTCTCCTACGAGCAGTACTTC. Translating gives CASSFGGLSPLSYEQYF.